This T cell receptor beta chain came from a study of blood T cells in healthy people across ages. Study findings and constraints: Because sorting was not performed, PBMCs prevented conclusive naive versus antigen-experienced comparison. With age, beta diversity per million T cells declined roughly linearly, significantly by over 35.

This clonotype was seen only a few times. The antigen remains unidentified. Combining a sample-barcoded 5' primer with a J-beta primer mix, a second PCR ran for roughly 6 to 12 cycles. Every cDNA molecule bore a tag from a template-switch adaptor containing 12 random nucleotides. TCRdb reprocessed the 5' RACE reads with MiXCR, giving one entry per CDR3 protein. The sample contains 1.5 million to 2 million distinct CDR3 sequences, about 50% of which appear only once. Trimming pared 0 bases from V and 9 bases from J, leaving 12 bases between. The length of the CDR3 is 14 residues. Germline CDR1 reads SEHNR; CDR2 reads FQNEAQ (reference sequence).

The sample consisted of blood. The rearrangement uses TRBV7-9 and TRBJ2-1, with D hard to call. This sequence originates from a woman in her 40s in good health. CDR3 residues: CASSLAIGSGEQFF. The CDR3 DNA reads TGTGCCAGCAGCTTAGCGATCGGTTCGGGTGAGCAGTTCTTC.